This TCR beta chain is drawn from a study of identical twins (dated by TCRdb to 2015 to 2016). General notes on the study: TCR alpha and beta repertoires from monozygotic twins, unrelated adults of various ages and cord blood were deep-sequenced to test whether fetal clonotypes persist. Replicate twin experiments were performed at different times using different library preparation protocols to rule out contamination. Overall results and qualifications from the work: Conclusions relied on cross-sectional statistical analysis, since the same donors could not be followed over many years. A weaker excess of twin sharing was found in beta out-of-frame sequences because the signal-to-noise ratio was lowered by fewer shared sequences. Recombination models systematically underestimated out-of-frame TCR alpha sharing in monozygotic twins but agreed with sharing between unrelated individuals. Zero-insertion analyses could be partly confounded by invariant T cells such as MAIT and iNKT, though diverse VJ usage argued against such confounding for most clonotypes. Compared with coincidental sharing between unrelated individuals, out-of-frame TCR alpha sequences shared between twins had an excess of sequences with low generation probability. Abundant cord blood beta clonotypes carried fewer insertions; young adult naive repertoires showed a weaker similar trend, while memory repertoires showed none.

The protocol used for the library was 5' RACE. The sample was run on an Illumina HiSeq 2000. Template switching added a universal primer binding site, and the final cDNA carried a unique molecular identifier that allowed TCR cDNA molecules to be counted accurately. First-strand cDNA for TCR alpha and beta chains was synthesized from specific primers in the conserved constant-segment region. To control for contamination, every cDNA library was double barcoded, receiving both a SMART-Mk sample barcode and Illumina barcodes. TruSeq adapter sequences, together with Illumina sample barcodes, were added in two successive PCR steps. TCR alpha and beta cDNA libraries were sequenced on the Illumina HiSeq platform with custom primers. As for how the authors treated the data: Raw reads were processed with MiGEC to extract unique molecular identifiers, and MiXCR was used to determine CDR3 positions. For each individual, recombination models were inferred using an EM algorithm with the repgenHMM and IGoR tools. The analysis of shared clonotypes was done with the tcR package in R, with sharing normalized by the product of cloneset sizes. Out-of-frame nonproductive sequences were analyzed to study raw recombination free of thymic and clonal selection effects. TCRdb reworked the public reads: Q25 trimming with fastp, MiXCR clone assembly, productive beta chains retained. Identical CDR3 protein sequences are pooled into one entry, listed with their most common genes and DNA. TCRdb's processing, not the authors' own work, is the source of the V and J calls. The sample profile shows 450,000 to 650,000 distinct CDR3 sequences; about 15% of them were found once. Of the sample, roughly 0.46% is held by the ten largest clones.

The sample holds a few counts of this clonotype. Its recognized antigen is unknown. Base qualities are not at hand, and no much larger clone is one base apart. Reading the germline V gene gives CDR1 SGHVS and CDR2 FQNEAQ. The CDR3 spans 16 residues, from the cysteine through the phenylalanine. The only DNA kept is the CDR3, 48 bases in frame from the first base. The V end loses 2 bases and the J end loses 1 base, and a stretch of 13 bases separates them. All donors were healthy Caucasians. The twin cohort consisted of three pairs of female monozygotic twins, all aged about 18 to 30 years. Positive isolation kits from Invitrogen were used to isolate the CD4+ and CD8+ T cell populations. Separately, the same data were catalogued under a study of yellow fever vaccine responses in identical twins. The second investigation adds: The T cell response to vaccination in identical twins was reported by the authors to appear partly convergent and partly personalized. In the study, vaccine-responding T cell clones were precisely tracked in identical twins.

The sequence was obtained from a woman between 18 and 29 years old in good health. Material: CD4+ T cells sorted from blood. The rearranged chain carries TRBV7-8 and TRBJ2-3; confidence is insufficient to name the D gene. The nucleotides are TGTGCCAGCAGCTTACTCGCAACTTCTCGCACAGATACGCAGTATTTT. This codes for CASSLLATSRTDTQYF.